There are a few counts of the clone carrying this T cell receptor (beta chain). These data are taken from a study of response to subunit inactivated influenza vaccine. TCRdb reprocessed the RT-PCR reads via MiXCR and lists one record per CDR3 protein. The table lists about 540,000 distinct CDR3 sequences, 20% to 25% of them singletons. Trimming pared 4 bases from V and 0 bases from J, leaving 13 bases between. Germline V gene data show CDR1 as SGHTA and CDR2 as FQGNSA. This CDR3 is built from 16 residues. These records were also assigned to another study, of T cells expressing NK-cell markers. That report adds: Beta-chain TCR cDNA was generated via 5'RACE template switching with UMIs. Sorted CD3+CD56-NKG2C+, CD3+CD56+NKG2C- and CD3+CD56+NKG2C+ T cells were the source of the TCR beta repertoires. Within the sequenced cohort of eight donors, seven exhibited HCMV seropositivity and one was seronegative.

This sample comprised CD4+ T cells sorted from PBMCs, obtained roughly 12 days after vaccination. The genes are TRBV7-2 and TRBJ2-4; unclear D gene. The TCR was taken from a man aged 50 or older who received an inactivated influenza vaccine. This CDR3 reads CASSSRTGLAKNIQYF. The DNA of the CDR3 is TGTGCCAGCAGCTCGAGGACGGGTTTAGCCAAAAACATTCAGTACTTC.